This TCR beta chain appears in the sequencing data of a study of shared clonotypes between healthy human individuals (dated by TCRdb to 2018 to 2020). For context, the study as a whole: The cohort comprised a couple of women and a few men aged 18 to 49 years. Each donor's leukapheresis produced roughly between roughly 0.85 and 9.5 billion PBMCs. The study deeply sequenced blood TCR repertoires of five healthy adults to estimate repertoire size and the extent of clonotype sharing between individuals. For each donor, CD4 naive and CD4 memory were each run on three plates, CD8 naive on two plates, and CD8 memory on one plate. Different laboratories and diverse techniques were used to prepare libraries and sequence TCR repertoires, to increase sequencing depth and limit assay-specific biases.

Using the deep immunoSEQ assay, multiplex PCR amplified TCR CDR3 regions from genomic DNA. Genomic DNA extracted from each cell subset was distributed evenly over all wells of several immunoSEQ 96-well plates, and each plate served as one replicate. For sorted subsets, each replicate PCR was loaded with around 200 ng genomic DNA, equivalent to 32,000 or so T cell genomes. Purified libraries were quantified with a Qubit 3.0 fluorometer, sized on a Bioanalyzer 2100, and re-quantified with the KAPA Library Quantification kit. A separate single-read 150-cycle Illumina NextSeq 550 flow cell was used to sequence each immunoSEQ 96-well plate. In the authors' own workflow: Because only junctional sequences without quality scores were contained in the immunoSEQ output, filtering matching that applied to full-length reads could not be performed. Sequences were annotated with PyIR, a Python wrapper for IgBLAST v1.9, and V/J genes and CDR3 were assigned using IMGT germline references. Reads with weak V/J assignments (E-value above 1e-6), missing CDR3, stop codons, out-of-frame junctions, or ambiguous translated residues were removed. V3J clonotypes were defined by identical inferred V gene, J gene, and CDR3 amino acid sequence. To compute the percentage overlap between repertoires, the number of shared unique clonotypes was divided by the size of the smaller repertoire. Richness of each repertoire was evaluated using RTK rarefaction, the Chao1 estimator, and Recon v2.1 estimates of unobserved clonotypes. OLGA was used to compute generation probabilities for all TCRbeta clonotypes that the gDNA method yielded from several donors. The immuneACCESS repertoire file appears here via TCRdb, limited to in-frame rearrangements. These files lack a portion of the clones; in checked studies, under half of the deficit traces to unresolved V genes, and the cause of the others is not known. Clone size and the V and J calls come from that table; the DNA yielded D and trimming. Recorded for this sample are over 1.4 million clones; roughly 96% of them occurred a single time. Roughly 1.2% of the sample rests with the top ten.

Notes on this clone: Its antigen has not been determined. Base qualities were left out, and no much larger clone turns up one base away.

Reading the germline V gene gives CDR1 SGHAT and CDR2 FQNNGV. V ends up 0 bases short and J 0 bases short, with an unmatched junction base count of 3. From the cysteine through the phenylalanine, the CDR3 covers 18 amino acids. The sequence is cut down to CDR3 DNA, 54 bases in frame from base 1. Beyond this particular receptor, the publication reports: Estimated clonotype richness was generally larger for naive than for memory subsets. Only blood was sampled, and tissue TCR repertoires likely differ from those in blood. Pairwise subsampling indicated that sequencing depth was expected to affect the degree of clonotype sharing among donors. Because the study included a small number of donors, the genetic and exposure-history diversity represented was limited. Compared with non-shared clonotypes, clonotypes shared by all four sorted-subset donors had higher generation probabilities. When a few donors were compared, the shared fraction of clonotypes was about 5.2% for naive CD4, around 4% for naive CD8, about 2.4% for memory CD4, and 0.35% to 0.4% for memory CD8. Incomplete sequencing was indicated by rarefaction of sorted-subset datasets, despite the large sequencing depth.

Healthy HIV-negative adults with no recently reported acute infections or vaccinations were included as donors. Every donor was a Caucasian adult residing in Nashville, Tennessee, USA. Magnetic negative selection was used to enrich CD4+ T cells, after which naive cells were positively selected on CD45RA and the negative fraction became the memory subset. Blood was collected by leukapheresis, and PBMCs were isolated by Ficoll-Histopaque density gradient centrifugation and then cryopreserved in liquid nitrogen vapor phase. Purity and quantity of every magnetically sorted T cell population were checked by analytical flow cytometry. Genomic DNA was isolated from each sorted fraction and quantified by UV absorbance on a Nanodrop 2000c.

The source is a man younger than 40 in good health. What was sequenced was naive CD4+ T cells sorted from blood. Taken with the paper, the label for cell subset or site translates to: CD45RA+ positively selected. The rearranged chain carries TRBV11-2 and TRBJ2-2; the central 11 bases match TRBD2. The CDR3 is CASSLDLAGGPNTGELFF. Read as DNA, the sequence is TGTGCCAGCAGCTTAGATCTAGCGGGAGGACCGAACACCGGGGAGCTGTTTTTT.